The rows below give T cell receptor beta chains drawn from one sample of a study of T cell clones after liver transplantation. Here immunoSEQ multiplex PCR was the method, and the copy in TCRdb shows in-frame clones only, minus some. The top ten hold around a third of the sample, which has 20,000 to 25,000 clones, approximately 80% seen once. This material consisted of CD8+ T cells from blood, taken less than 70 months after liver transplant. The origin of the receptors is a human patient who received a liver transplant. A share of the T cells may be of graft donor origin. Each CDR3 is given with its conserved first and last residue. The D gene is left open where the match is weak. The size field is filled for only some rows; it gives once, few, many or a size class.

d_call j_call clone_size v_call cdr3_nt cdr3_aa
TRBD1 TRBJ2-2 - TRBV9 TGTGCCAGCAGCGGACAGGGGGTAATCGGGGAGCTGTTTTTT CASSGQGVIGELFF
TRBD1 TRBJ2-7 - TRBV5-6 TGTGCCAGCAGCTCGACAGGGCGTAGGTACGAGCAGTACTTC CASSSTGRRYEQYF
- TRBJ1-6 - TRBV7-9 TGTGCCAGCAGCTCAGGGCTTTATAACTCACCCCTCCACTTT CASSSGLYNSPLHF
TRBD2 TRBJ2-5 few TRBV6-1 TGTGCCAGCAGTGGACTAGCGGGGGGGCCAGAGACCCAGTACTTC CASSGLAGGPETQYF
TRBD1 TRBJ2-5 - TRBV19 TGTGCCAGTAGTAGCAAACGACAGGGAACGTGGCGAGAGACCCAGTACTTC CASSSKRQGTWRETQYF
- TRBJ1-2 medium-sized TRBV7-8 TGTGCCAGCAGCTTAGTAAGGGAAAACTATGGCTACACCTTC CASSLVRENYGYTF
TRBD1 TRBJ2-7 - TRBV10-3 TGTGCCACTCTCGGGGACAGGGGGTACGAGCAGTACTTC CATLGDRGYEQYF
- TRBJ2-7 - TRBV9 TGTGCCAGCGGGTCGTTGCCCTACGAGCAGTACTTC CASGSLPYEQYF
TRBD2 TRBJ2-1 - TRBV9 TGTGCCAGCAGCGTAGGACTAGCGGGGTTTTACAATGAGCAGTTCTTC CASSVGLAGFYNEQFF
- TRBJ2-1 - TRBV11-2 TGTGCCAGCAGTCAGACGCGGACAAGCTACAATGAGCAGTTCTTC CASSQTRTSYNEQFF
TRBD1 TRBJ1-2 - TRBV6-6 TGTGCCAGCACTTCGACAGGGTCGGGCTATGGCTACACCTTC CASTSTGSGYGYTF
- TRBJ2-7 - TRBV28 TGTGCCAGCAGTTTCGGCCCAATCTTGAATTACGAGCAGTACTTC CASSFGPILNYEQYF
- TRBJ1-1 - TRBV20-1 TGCAGTGCTCTGGGCCGAGGGGAGGCTTTCTTT CSALGRGEAFF
- TRBJ2-7 - TRBV11-1 TGTGCCAGCAGCTTAGCGGGGCACGAGCAGTACTTC CASSLAGHEQYF
- TRBJ2-2 few TRBV6-1 TGTGCCAGCAGTGAACCCGGCCAGAACACCGGGGAGCTGTTTTTT CASSEPGQNTGELFF
- TRBJ1-4 - TRBV2 TGTGCCAGCAGTGAAAGACAGAGACTGTTTTTT CASSERQRLFF
TRBD2 TRBJ2-1 - TRBV5-1 TGCGCCAGTTCTAGCGGGGGAGAGGTGGGTGAGCAGTTCTTC CASSSGGEVGEQFF
- TRBJ2-7 - TRBV5-4 TGTGCCAGCAGCTTGGGGGCCCGACCCCACGAGCAGTACTTC CASSLGARPHEQYF
- TRBJ2-3 once TRBV5-6 TGTGCCAGCAGCTGGACCCCTTCAAGCACAGATACGCAGTATTTT CASSWTPSSTDTQYF
- TRBJ1-3 - TRBV19 TGTGCCAGCCTCTCTGGAAACACCATATATTTT CASLSGNTIYF
TRBD2 TRBJ2-7 - TRBV13 TGTGCCAGCAGCTTAGCGGGGGGGCACTACGAGCAGTACTTC CASSLAGGHYEQYF
- TRBJ1-1 medium-sized TRBV19 TGTGCCAGTACAGTCGGGTCGACTGAAGCTTTCTTT CASTVGSTEAFF
- TRBJ2-7 - TRBV5-8 TGTGCCAGCAGCTTGAATCGGATGACAAACGAGCAGTACTTC CASSLNRMTNEQYF
- TRBJ1-5 once TRBV5-6 TGTGCCAGCAGCGTTGGGGGGAATCAGCCCCAGCATTTT CASSVGGNQPQHF
- TRBJ1-1 - TRBV4-1 TGCGCCAGCAGCCAAGACACAGGGACCTCCACTGAAGCTTTCTTT CASSQDTGTSTEAFF
- TRBJ2-1 - TRBV16 TGTGCCAGCAGCCCCACCGCGGAGGGAATCCGGGGTGAGCAGTTCTTC CASSPTAEGIRGEQFF
TRBD1 TRBJ1-4 - TRBV18 TGTGCCTCCCGGGACAGAGTTAATGAAAAACTGTTTTTT CASRDRVNEKLFF
TRBD2 TRBJ2-7 few TRBV4-2 TGTGCCAGCAGCCAAGGGGCACTAGCGGGGATCTACGAGCAGTACTTC CASSQGALAGIYEQYF
- TRBJ1-1 medium-sized TRBV19 TGTGCCAGTAGTATTGGGGGGGCTGAAGCTTTCTTT CASSIGGAEAFF
- TRBJ2-2 few TRBV13 TGTGCCTCCCCGGGCGGAGGGGGGGCCACCGGGGAGCTGTTTTTT CASPGGGGATGELFF
TRBD2 TRBJ2-1 once TRBV13 TGTGCCAGCAGCTTAGCGGGGGGGATTAATGAGCAGTTCTTC CASSLAGGINEQFF
- TRBJ2-7 - TRBV4-1 TGTGCCAGCAGCCAAGAGAAAAGATACGAGCAGTACTTC CASSQEKRYEQYF
- TRBJ2-1 - TRBV6-5 TGTGCCAGCAGTGACCGAGACAACTACAATGAGCAGTTCTTC CASSDRDNYNEQFF
TRBD1 TRBJ1-2 - TRBV27 TGTGCCAGCAGACTGGGGACAGCTAACTATGGCTACACCTTC CASRLGTANYGYTF
- TRBJ2-1 - TRBV27 TGTGCCAGCAGCACGGACTCGAGCTCCTACAATGAGCAGTTCTTC CASSTDSSSYNEQFF
TRBD2 TRBJ2-5 once TRBV28 TGTGCCAGCAGGAGAGCGGGGGCCCAAGAGACCCAGTACTTC CASRRAGAQETQYF
- TRBJ1-1 - TRBV6-6 TGTGCCAGCAGTTACTCAGGGGTGAACACTGAAGCTTTCTTT CASSYSGVNTEAFF
- TRBJ2-1 - TRBV1 TGCACCAGCAACCCGGACCCCGAGGACAATGAGCAGTTCTTC CTSNPDPEDNEQFF
- TRBJ2-3 once TRBV6-1 TGTGCCAGCAGTGACCTAGCTAGGGGGATTTCAGATACGCAGTATTTT CASSDLARGISDTQYF
- TRBJ1-4 - TRBV27 TGTGCCAGCAGTTTAAGTCAGAATAATGAAAAACTGTTTTTT CASSLSQNNEKLFF
TRBD1 TRBJ2-7 - TRBV9 TGTGCCAGCAGCGCCGGGACAGCCTACGAGCAGTACTTC CASSAGTAYEQYF
TRBD2 TRBJ2-3 - TRBV6-1 TGTGCCAGCAGTGAATCGTCTAGCGGGGGGCTCACAGATACGCAGTATTTT CASSESSSGGLTDTQYF
TRBD1 TRBJ2-1 - TRBV20-1 TGCCGGGACAGCGATATCAATGAGCAGTTCTTC CRDSDINEQFF
TRBD1 TRBJ1-1 - TRBV19 TGTGCCAGTAGTATTACAGGGGGGGAATCTGAAGCTTTCTTT CASSITGGESEAFF
- TRBJ2-3 - TRBV5-1 TGCGCCAGCAGCTGGCCGCCAGGTCACACTAGCACAGATACGCAGTATTTT CASSWPPGHTSTDTQYF
TRBD1 TRBJ2-5 - TRBV27 TGTGCCAGCAGTTTCGGACAGGGGTGGCAAGAGACCCAGTACTTC CASSFGQGWQETQYF
TRBD2 TRBJ2-7 once TRBV29-1 TGCAGCGCCTTGGGACTAGCGGGGGCCTACGAGCAGTACTTC CSALGLAGAYEQYF
- TRBJ2-5 - TRBV7-9 TGTGCCAGCAGCTTAGAGAAGACCCAGTACTTC CASSLEKTQYF
- TRBJ2-1 - TRBV27 TGTGCCAGCAGTTTTCCGGGGGGGACAGTCCCCTACAATGAGCAGTTCTTC CASSFPGGTVPYNEQFF
TRBD2 TRBJ2-2 - TRBV14 TGTGCCAGCAGCTCAAGGAAGTTGGGACTAGCGGGGGACCCGAACACCGGGGAGCTGTTTTTT CASSSRKLGLAGDPNTGELFF
- TRBJ2-4 - TRBV4-1 TGCGCCAGCAGCCAAGCCCCCTTAGCCAAAAACATTCAGTACTTC CASSQAPLAKNIQYF
TRBD1 TRBJ1-1 - TRBV13 TGTGCCAGCAGCTCGGACAGGGCTACTGAAGCTTTCTTT CASSSDRATEAFF